These 11 T cell receptor beta chains share one sample of origin, sequenced in a study of T cells in Graves' hyperthyroidism and ophthalmopathy. The TCR beta CDR3 regions underwent amplification using RNA transcripts as the source. Researchers ran a first-round RT-PCR on the TCR CDR3 using the HTBI primer set. TCRdb analysed the multiplex PCR reads with MiXCR anew, one entry per CDR3 protein. The top ten hold about a quarter of the sample, which has approximately 100,000 distinct CDR3 sequences, 45% to 50% seen once. The sample taken for sequencing was blood. Source of these receptors: a man aged 40-55 years with Graves' hyperthyroidism.

This clonotype was seen many times. The rearrangement links TRBV10-3 to TRBJ2-1; D unresolved. The CDR3 totals 14 residues. Germline CDR1 ENHRY, CDR2 SYGVKD. Trimming took off 6 bases at V and 0 bases at J, with 9 bases between the two ends. The CDR3 nucleotides are TGTGCCATCAGGGGATTGAGCTCCTACAATGAGCAGTTCTTC. Protein product: CAIRGLSSYNEQFF.

As to this clonotype: A much larger clone sits a single nucleotide away, making a read error possible. The CDR3 nucleotides read TGTGCCGGCAGCGAACTAGCGGGAAACACAGATACGCAGTATTTT. Translating it yields CAGSELAGNTDTQYF. V gene TRBV6-4 combines with J gene TRBJ2-3, with 10 bases fitting TRBD2. This CDR3 region has 15 residues. CDR1 and CDR2 from the germline V gene are MRHNA and SNTAGT.

The V gene is TRBV9, the J gene TRBJ1-1; 8 bases fit TRBD1. J gave up 6 bases and V 10 bases, and 17 bases lay outside the gene matches. In germline, CDR1 is SGDLS, CDR2 YYNGEE. The CDR3 loop spans 15 amino acids. The CDR3, as DNA: TGTGCCTGGAGCCTCGGACAGGGATCAGAACCTGAAGCTTTCTTT. Translated, it gives CAWSLGQGSEPEAFF.

This clonotype was found many times. This chain uses TRBV28 with TRBJ1-5; D gene ambiguous. Trimming took off 4 bases at V and 6 bases at J, with 16 bases between the two ends. The CDR3 covers 15 residues. CDR1 is MDHEN and CDR2 is SYDVKM in the germline V gene. The CDR3 protein is CASSYSAGRPQPQHF. The DNA of the CDR3 is TGTGCCAGCAGTTACTCCGCCGGTAGGCCTCAGCCCCAGCATTTT.

Note on this clonotype: A much larger clone lies a single base off, so this may be a read error. Since no conserved phenylalanine or tryptophan closes the CDR3, a read error is the likely cause. The gene calls are TRBV7-9 and TRBJ1-3; 7 bases are shared with TRBD1. V gave up 5 bases and J gave up 0 bases; unmatched junction bases: 7. This CDR3 contains 16 residues. Germline CDR1 reads SEHNR; CDR2 reads FQNEAQ (reference sequence). The CDR3 sequence is CASSQMTGLSGNTIYI. Here the CDR3 DNA reads TGTGCCAGCAGCCAAATGACAGGGCTCTCTGGAAACACCATATATATT.

This clonotype appeared many times. The genes are TRBV5-5 and TRBJ2-7; D remains ambiguous. The CDR3 has 11 residues. V dropped 0 bases and J dropped 2 bases, with 0 bases sitting between them. CDR1 is SGHKS and CDR2 is YYEKEE in the germline V gene (reference sequence). CDR3 residues: CASSLAYEQYF. For the CDR3, the DNA is TGTGCCAGCAGCTTGGCCTACGAGCAGTACTTC.

As concerns this clonotype: This CDR3 is missing its conserved last phenylalanine or tryptophan, likely due to a read error. The limits of the CDR3 on the DNA are not certain, so only TCRdb's listed CDR3 is given. The rearrangement joins TRBV10-3 to TRBJ1-2. Germline CDR1 reads ENHRY; CDR2 reads SYGVKD. The CDR3 length equals 11 residues, ends included. This CDR3 reads CAIRLEAGNTI.

V usage is TRBV11-2 and J usage is TRBJ2-7, with D tentatively TRBD1 (5 bases). Germline-derived CDR1 and CDR2 are SGHAT and FQNNGV. The CDR3 totals 11 residues. CDR3 coding DNA: TGTGCACCCGACAGCTCCTACGAGCAGTACTTC. As protein: CAPDSSYEQYF.

Turning to this clonotype: A much larger clonotype is one base distant, so this may be a read error. The chain couples TRBV7-2 to TRBJ1-2; D perhaps matches TRBD1 (6 bases). Trimming left V 1 base short and J 5 bases short, with 17 bases between. The germline CDR1 and CDR2 sequences are SGHTA and FQGNSA. The CDR3 is 16 residues long. Here the CDR3 reads CASSLGGPQGNYGYTF. The DNA of the CDR3 is TGTGCCAGCAGCTTAGGAGGCCCCCAGGGGAATTATGGCTACACCTTC.

This clonotype was seen repeatedly, ten times or more. The rearrangement links TRBV6-2 or TRBV6-3 to TRBJ2-7, with 14 bases aligning to TRBD2. Germline V gives CDR1 MNHEY, CDR2 SVGEGT. CDR3 length: 13 amino acids. J was trimmed by 7 bases and V by 5 bases; bases with no gene match: 1. The CDR3 DNA reads as TGTGCCAGCAGTCGGACTAGCGGGGGGGAGCAGTACTTC. Amino acids: CASSRTSGGEQYF.

This clonotype was found many times. The chain couples TRBV5-8 to TRBJ2-7, with D tentatively TRBD1 (5 bases). The germline V and J ends were trimmed by 0 bases and 0 bases, with 7 bases remaining between them. This CDR3 is 14 amino acids long. Germline loops: CDR1 SGHTS, CDR2 YDEGEE. The CDR3: CASSLEDNSYEQYF. In DNA, the CDR3 is TGTGCCAGCAGCTTGGAGGACAACTCCTACGAGCAGTACTTC.